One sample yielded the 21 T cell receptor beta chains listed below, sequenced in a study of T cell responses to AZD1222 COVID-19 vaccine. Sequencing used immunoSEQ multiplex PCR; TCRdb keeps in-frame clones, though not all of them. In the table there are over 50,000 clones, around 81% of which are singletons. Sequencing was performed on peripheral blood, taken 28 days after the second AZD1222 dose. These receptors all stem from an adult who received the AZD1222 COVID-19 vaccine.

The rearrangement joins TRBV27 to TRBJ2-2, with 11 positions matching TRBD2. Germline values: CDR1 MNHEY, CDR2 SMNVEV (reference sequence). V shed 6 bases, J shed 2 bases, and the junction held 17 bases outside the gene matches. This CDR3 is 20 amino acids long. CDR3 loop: CASSLRFQLGTSGNTGELFF. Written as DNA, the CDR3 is TGTGCCAGCAGCCTTCGTTTCCAACTCGGGACTAGCGGTAACACCGGGGAGCTGTTTTTT.

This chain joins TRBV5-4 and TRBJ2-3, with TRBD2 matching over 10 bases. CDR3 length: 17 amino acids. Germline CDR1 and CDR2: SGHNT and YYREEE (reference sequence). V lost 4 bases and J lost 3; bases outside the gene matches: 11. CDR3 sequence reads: CASSPSLGLADTDTQYF. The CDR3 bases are TGTGCCAGCAGCCCCTCTTTAGGACTAGCGGATACAGATACGCAGTATTTT.

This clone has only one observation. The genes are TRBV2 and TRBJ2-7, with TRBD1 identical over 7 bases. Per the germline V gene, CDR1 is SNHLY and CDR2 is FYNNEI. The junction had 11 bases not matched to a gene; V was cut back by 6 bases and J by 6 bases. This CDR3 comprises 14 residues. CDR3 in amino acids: CASRSTGSVGEQYF. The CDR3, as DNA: TGTGCCAGCAGGTCGACAGGGTCCGTTGGCGAGCAGTACTTC.

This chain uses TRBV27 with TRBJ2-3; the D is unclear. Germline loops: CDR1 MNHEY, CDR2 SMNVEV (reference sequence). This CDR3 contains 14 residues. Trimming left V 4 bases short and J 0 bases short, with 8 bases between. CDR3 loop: CASSSYGSTDTQYF. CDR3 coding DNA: TGTGCCAGCAGTTCATACGGGAGCACAGATACGCAGTATTTT.

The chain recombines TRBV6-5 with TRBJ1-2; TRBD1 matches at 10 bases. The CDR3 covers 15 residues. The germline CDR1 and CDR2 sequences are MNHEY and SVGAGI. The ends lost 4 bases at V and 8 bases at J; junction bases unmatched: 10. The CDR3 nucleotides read TGTGCCAGCAGTTCTCCGACAGGGGGCGCGGTAGGCTACACCTTC. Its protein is CASSSPTGGAVGYTF.

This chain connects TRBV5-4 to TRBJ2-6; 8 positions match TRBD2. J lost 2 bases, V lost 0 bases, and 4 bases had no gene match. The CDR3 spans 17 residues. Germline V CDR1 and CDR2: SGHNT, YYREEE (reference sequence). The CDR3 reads CASSLAGGAPGANVLTF. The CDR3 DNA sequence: TGTGCCAGCAGCTTGGCCGGGGGGGCGCCTGGGGCCAACGTCCTGACTTTC. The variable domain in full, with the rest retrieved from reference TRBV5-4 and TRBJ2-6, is ETGVTQSPTHLIKTRGQQVTLRCSSQSGHNTVSWYQQALGQGPQFIFQYYREEENGRGNFPPRFSGLQFPNYSSELNVNALELDDSALYLCASSLAGGAPGANVLTFGAGSRLTVL.

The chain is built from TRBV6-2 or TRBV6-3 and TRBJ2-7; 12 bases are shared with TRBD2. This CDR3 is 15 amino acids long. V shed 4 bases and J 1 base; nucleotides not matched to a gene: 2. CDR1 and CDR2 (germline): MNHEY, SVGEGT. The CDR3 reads CASSSGLAGSYEQYF. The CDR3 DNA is TGTGCCAGCAGTTCAGGACTAGCGGGATCCTACGAGCAGTACTTC.

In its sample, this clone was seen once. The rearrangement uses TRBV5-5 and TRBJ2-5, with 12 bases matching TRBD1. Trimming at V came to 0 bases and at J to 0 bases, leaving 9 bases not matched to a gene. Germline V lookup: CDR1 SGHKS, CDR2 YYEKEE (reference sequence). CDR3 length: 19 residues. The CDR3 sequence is CASSLGVGTGGPNQETQYF. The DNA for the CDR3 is TGTGCCAGCAGCTTGGGAGTAGGGACAGGGGGCCCCAACCAAGAGACCCAGTACTTC.

CDR3 loop: CASSFPGLAGGGTYEQYF. The CDR3, as DNA: TGTGCCAGCAGCTTCCCGGGACTAGCGGGAGGAGGGACCTACGAGCAGTACTTC. This chain joins TRBV7-2 and TRBJ2-7, with 15 nucleotides matching TRBD2. The trim removed 3 bases at V and 2 bases at J, leaving 8 bases unmatched. CDR3 length equals 18 residues. Germline assignment: CDR1 SGHTA and CDR2 FQGNSA. The full variable domain, with the rest looked up from reference TRBV7-2 and TRBJ2-7, is GAGVSQSPSNKVTEKGKDVELRCDPISGHTALYWYRQSLGQGLEFLIYFQGNSAPDKSGLPSDRFSAERTGGSVSTLTIQRTQQEDSAVYLCASSFPGLAGGGTYEQYFGPGTRLTVT.

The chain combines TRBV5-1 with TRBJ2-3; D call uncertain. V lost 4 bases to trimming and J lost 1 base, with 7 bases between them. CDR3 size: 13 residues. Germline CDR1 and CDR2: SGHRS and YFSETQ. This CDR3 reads CASSRQGTDTQYF. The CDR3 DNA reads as TGCGCCAGCAGCCGACAAGGCACAGATACGCAGTATTTT.

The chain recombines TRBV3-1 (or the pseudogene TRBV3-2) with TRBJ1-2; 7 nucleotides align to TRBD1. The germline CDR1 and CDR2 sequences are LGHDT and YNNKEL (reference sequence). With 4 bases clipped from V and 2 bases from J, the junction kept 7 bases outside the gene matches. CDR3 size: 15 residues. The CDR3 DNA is TGTGCCAGCAGCCCTGGGACAGCCCCCAACTATGGCTACACCTTC. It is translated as CASSPGTAPNYGYTF.

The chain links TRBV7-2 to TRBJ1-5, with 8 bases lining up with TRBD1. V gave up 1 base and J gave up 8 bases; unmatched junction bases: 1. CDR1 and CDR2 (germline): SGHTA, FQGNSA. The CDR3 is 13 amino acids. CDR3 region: CASSLDRGKPQHF. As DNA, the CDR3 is TGTGCCAGCAGCTTAGACAGGGGGAAGCCCCAGCATTTT.

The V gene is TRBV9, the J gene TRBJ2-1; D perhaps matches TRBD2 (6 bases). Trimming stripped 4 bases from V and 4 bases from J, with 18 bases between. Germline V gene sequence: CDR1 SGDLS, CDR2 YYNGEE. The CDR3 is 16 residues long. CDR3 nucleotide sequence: TGTGCCAGCAGCCCAGGAGGGGCGGGGAAATACAATGAGCAGTTCTTC. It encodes CASSPGGAGKYNEQFF. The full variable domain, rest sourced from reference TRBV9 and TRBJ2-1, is DSGVTQTPKHLITATGQRVTLRCSPRSGDLSVYWYQQSLDQGLQFLIQYYNGEERAKGNILERFSAQQFPDLHSELNLSSLELGDSALYFCASSPGGAGKYNEQFFGPGTRLTVL.

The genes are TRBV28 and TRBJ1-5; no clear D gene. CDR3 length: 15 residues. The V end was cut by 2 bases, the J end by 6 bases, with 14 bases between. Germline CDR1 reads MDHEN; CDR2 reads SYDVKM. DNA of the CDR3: TGTGCCAGCAGTTTAGAAACCCCAAGAAGTCAGCCCCAGCATTTT. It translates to CASSLETPRSQPQHF.

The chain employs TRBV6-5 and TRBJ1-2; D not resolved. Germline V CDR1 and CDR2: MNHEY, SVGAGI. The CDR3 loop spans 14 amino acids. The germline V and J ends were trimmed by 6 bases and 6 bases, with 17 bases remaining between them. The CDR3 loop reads CASSGTSTRDGYTF. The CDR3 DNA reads TGTGCCAGCAGCGGCACCTCGACCCGAGATGGCTACACCTTC.

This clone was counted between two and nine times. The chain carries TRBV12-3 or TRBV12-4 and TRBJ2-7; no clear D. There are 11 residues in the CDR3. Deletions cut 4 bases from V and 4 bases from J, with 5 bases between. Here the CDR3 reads CASSWSYEQYF. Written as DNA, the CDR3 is TGTGCCAGCAGTTGGTCTTACGAGCAGTACTTC.

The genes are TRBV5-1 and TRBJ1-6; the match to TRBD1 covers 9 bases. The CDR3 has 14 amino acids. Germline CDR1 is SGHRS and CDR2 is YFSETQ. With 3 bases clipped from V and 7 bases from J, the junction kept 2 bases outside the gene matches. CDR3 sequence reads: CASSWGQGNSPLHF. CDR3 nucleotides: TGCGCCAGCAGCTGGGGACAGGGAAATTCACCCCTCCACTTT.

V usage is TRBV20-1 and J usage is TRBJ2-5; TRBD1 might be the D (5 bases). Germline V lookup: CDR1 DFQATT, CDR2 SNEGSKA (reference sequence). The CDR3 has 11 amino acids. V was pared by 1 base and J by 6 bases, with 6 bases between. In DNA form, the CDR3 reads TGCAGTGCTAGAGCAGGGAAGACCCAGTACTTC. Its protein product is CSARAGKTQYF.

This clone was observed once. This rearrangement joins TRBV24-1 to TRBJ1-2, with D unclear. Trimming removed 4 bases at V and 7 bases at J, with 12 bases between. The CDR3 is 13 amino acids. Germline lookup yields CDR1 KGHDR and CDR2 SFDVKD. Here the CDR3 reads CATSDHSSLGYTF. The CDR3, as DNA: TGTGCCACCAGTGACCACTCATCTCTTGGCTACACCTTC.

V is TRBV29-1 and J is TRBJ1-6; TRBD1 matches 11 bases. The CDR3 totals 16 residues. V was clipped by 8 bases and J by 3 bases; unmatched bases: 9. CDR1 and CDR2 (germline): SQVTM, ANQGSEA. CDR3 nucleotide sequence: TGCAGCACCCTCACCGGGACAGGGGGCTATAATTCACCCCTCCACTTT. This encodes CSTLTGTGGYNSPLHF.

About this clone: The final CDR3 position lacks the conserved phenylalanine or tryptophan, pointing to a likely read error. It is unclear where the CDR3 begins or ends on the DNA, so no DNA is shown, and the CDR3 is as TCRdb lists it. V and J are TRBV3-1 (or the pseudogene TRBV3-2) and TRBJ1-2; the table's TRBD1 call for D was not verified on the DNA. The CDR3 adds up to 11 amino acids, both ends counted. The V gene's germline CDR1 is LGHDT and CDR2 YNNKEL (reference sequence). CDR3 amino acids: CASSQGTGTFI.